Reported below is one TCR beta chain. Antigen unknown. The V end was cut by 3 bases, the J end by 3 bases, with 11 bases between. In germline, CDR1 is SNHLY, CDR2 FYNNEI. This CDR3 is built from 14 residues. Profiling of TCR beta VDJ combinations and CDR3 sequences used genomic DNA as template. One entry per CDR3 protein, called by TCRdb with MiXCR from the reads. The table includes more than 150,000 distinct CDR3 sequences, approximately 48% detected once. This record comes from a study of CD8+CD57+ T cells in acquired aplastic anemia. Study overall: The average for DNA from sorted CD4+ and CD8+ cells was 3 to 3.5 ug. Study findings and constraints: With respect to CD8+ Simpson's diversity, patients and controls did not differ significantly. Around 29 shared CD8+ CDR3s appeared highly expressed within patients' immunodominant clones.

For sequencing, patients were chosen who had shown expansion of CD8+CD57+ cells by flow cytometry. What was sequenced was sorted CD4+, CD8+, or CD8+CD57+ T cells (not recorded which) from PBMCs. The sequence derives from a human donor with aplastic anemia. The chain recombines TRBV2 with TRBJ1-2; D may be TRBD1 (5 bases). The CDR3 is CASSDQGSDYGYTF. In nucleotides, the CDR3 is TGTGCCAGCAGTGATCAGGGAAGTGACTATGGCTACACCTTC.